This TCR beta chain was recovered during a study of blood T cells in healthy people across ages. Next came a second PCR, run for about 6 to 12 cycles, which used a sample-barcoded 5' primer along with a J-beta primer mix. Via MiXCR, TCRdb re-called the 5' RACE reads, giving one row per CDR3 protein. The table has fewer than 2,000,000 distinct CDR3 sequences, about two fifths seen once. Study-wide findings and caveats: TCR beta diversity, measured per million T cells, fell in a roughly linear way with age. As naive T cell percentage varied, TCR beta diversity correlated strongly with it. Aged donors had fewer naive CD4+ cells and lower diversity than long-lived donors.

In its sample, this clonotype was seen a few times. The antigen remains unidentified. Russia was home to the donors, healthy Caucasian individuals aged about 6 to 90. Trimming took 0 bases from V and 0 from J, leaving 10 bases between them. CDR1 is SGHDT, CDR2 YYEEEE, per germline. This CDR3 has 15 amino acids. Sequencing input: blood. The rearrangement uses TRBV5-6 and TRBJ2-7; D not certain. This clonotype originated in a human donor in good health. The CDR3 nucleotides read TGTGCCAGCAGCTTGGTCGATTGGGCCTCCTACGAGCAGTACTTC. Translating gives CASSLVDWASYEQYF.